A selection of T cell receptor beta chains follows, all from one sample in a study of cytomegalovirus exposure and HLA in healthy donors. Generated by immunoSEQ multiplex PCR, the TCRdb table keeps only in-frame clones and is missing some. Among 180,000 or so clones listed, roughly 85% were seen once. Sequencing was done on a sample of PBMCs. These receptors were obtained from a man between 50 and 59 years old in good health and CMV-seropositive. Each CDR3 is given without its conserved first and last residue.

v_call	j_call	cdr3_aa
TRBV11-2	TRBJ2-1	ASSLEALIAGYEQF
TRBV19	TRBJ1-5	ASLPGKGNQPQH
TRBV5-1	TRBJ1-6	ASSLWTENNSPLH
TRBV7-9	TRBJ1-2	SSSRRQGRVYGYT
TRBV2	TRBJ2-4	ASTMDSFGKNIQY
TRBV7-6	TRBJ2-5	ASCRDYQETQY
TRBV5-8	TRBJ2-2	ASSLVGGLNTGELF
TRBV5-4	TRBJ2-5	ASSSTGLGETQY
TRBV4-2	TRBJ2-3	ASSRGEGQGELDTQY
TRBV29-1	TRBJ2-3	SVDRGSDTQY
TRBV4-1	TRBJ2-5	ASSQARQGWETQY
TRBV9	TRBJ1-2	ASSEMGLPGTSYT
TRBV4-1	TRBJ2-7	ASSSSGLAGLWPYEQY
TRBV19	TRBJ1-6	ASSTIPRTPLLDSPLH
TRBV27	TRBJ2-1	ASTLSPSSKYNEQF
TRBV2	TRBJ2-7	ASSESKELLRNYEQY
TRBV28	TRBJ1-2	ASSLSAGGYGYT
TRBV5-1	TRBJ1-2	ASSLGDREYGYT
TRBV6-5	TRBJ1-1	ASSYSAGGTEAF
TRBV28	TRBJ1-4	ASSLGGLGEKLF
TRBV7-6	TRBJ1-6	ASSLAIGDNSYNSPLH
TRBV9	TRBJ1-2	ASSVDISFGTGDYGYT
TRBV7-2	TRBJ2-5	ASSLYPGTQY
TRBV28	TRBJ1-1	ASSSRTTTEAF
TRBV5-4	TRBJ2-3	ASSLEGLPTDTQY
TRBV7-8	TRBJ2-2	ASSPLGELF
TRBV27	TRBJ1-4	ASSIRTGPNEKLF
TRBV6-1	TRBJ1-4	ASRVTGGGFELF
TRBV5-1	TRBJ1-1	ASSLGQGSLMNTEAF
TRBV28	TRBJ2-7	ASSLTARISYEQY
TRBV7-2	TRBJ1-1	ASSYLQGMNTEAF
TRBV29-1	TRBJ1-2	SVEDPRQASGYT
TRBV4-3	TRBJ1-2	ASSQGTATNYGYT
TRBV5-4	TRBJ2-4	ASSLGVAGPKNIQY
TRBV2	TRBJ2-5	ASSVTSGEVGTQY
TRBV5-6	TRBJ1-6	ASSLVGGWSPLH
TRBV6-5	TRBJ2-4	ASSYSTGWRNIQY
TRBV6-1	TRBJ1-5	ASRAGTGLQPQH
TRBV10-2	TRBJ2-1	ASSDSGTSSYNEQF
TRBV28	TRBJ2-2	ASQGNRLDDDTGELF
TRBV28	TRBJ2-5	ASSSTRTSRQTQY
TRBV7-3	TRBJ2-2	ASSLAGVTGELF
TRBV5-4	TRBJ1-3	ASSLQGSGNTIY
TRBV7-9	TRBJ1-1	ASSLGTEAF
TRBV9	TRBJ2-5	ASSVTSGVLETQY
TRBV6-1	TRBJ2-7	ASSELGPGH
TRBV5-6	TRBJ2-5	ASSPRGGEETQY
TRBV20-1	TRBJ2-5	SAWRETQY
TRBV6-5	TRBJ2-2	ASSYSRRGNTGELF
TRBV29-1	TRBJ2-1	SVEGDRGLGYNEQF
TRBV6-6	TRBJ2-3	ASRRQGATDTQY
TRBV30	TRBJ1-4	AWRSSREGEKLF
TRBV9	TRBJ1-1	ASSEKGGGGTEAF
TRBV5-1	TRBJ1-1	ASSLATGGKLTEAF
TRBV11-2	TRBJ1-4	AADGGRIEKLF
TRBV6-1	TRBJ2-2	ASSGQGAYTGELF
TRBV5-1	TRBJ2-1	ASSYQGLSVGQF
TRBV28	TRBJ1-5	ASSSGQGNQPQH
TRBV27	TRBJ1-5	ASSPLTGGSGQPQH